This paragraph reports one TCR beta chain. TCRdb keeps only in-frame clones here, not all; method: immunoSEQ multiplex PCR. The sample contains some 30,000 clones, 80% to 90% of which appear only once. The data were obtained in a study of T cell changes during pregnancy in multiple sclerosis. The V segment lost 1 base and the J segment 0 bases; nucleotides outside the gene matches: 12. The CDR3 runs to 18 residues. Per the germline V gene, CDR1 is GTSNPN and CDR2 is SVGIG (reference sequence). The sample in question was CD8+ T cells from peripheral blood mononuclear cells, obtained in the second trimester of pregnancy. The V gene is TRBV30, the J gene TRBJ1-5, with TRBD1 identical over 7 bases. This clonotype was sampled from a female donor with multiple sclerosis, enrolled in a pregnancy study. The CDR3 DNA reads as TGTGCCTGGAGTGAGCCACAGGGGACTCACGATAGCAATCAGCCCCAGCATTTT. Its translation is CAWSEPQGTHDSNQPQHF.